Listed below are T cell receptor beta chains from one sample, sequenced in a study of blood T cell repertoires in COVID-19. The data were produced by immunoSEQ multiplex PCR, yet TCRdb's version contains in-frame clones alone and is incomplete. The repertoire holds fewer than 300,000 clones, with about 89% as singletons. Sequenced material: peripheral blood. The receptors derive from a man aged 40-49 years who had recovered from COVID-19. Each CDR3 is given with its conserved first and last residue. A D gene is named only where the DNA matches it firmly. A clone size is listed for some rows: how often the clone was seen (once, few, many), or a class if it is expanded.

>TRBJ2-7|-|TRBV6-2/TRBV6-3|TRBD1
CASSQTGGGSYEQYF
TGTGCCAGCAGTCAAACAGGGGGCGGATCCTACGAGCAGTACTTC
>TRBJ1-5|-|TRBV7-2|-
CASSRRGGDNQPQHF
TGTGCCAGCAGCCGCAGGGGAGGGGACAATCAGCCCCAGCATTTT
>TRBJ1-5|-|TRBV5-8|-
CASSLEGQSNQPQHF
TGTGCCAGCAGCTTGGAGGGGCAGAGCAATCAGCCCCAGCATTTT
>TRBJ2-5|-|TRBV25-1|-
CASSEGSQETQYF
TGTGCCAGCAGTGAGGGCAGCCAAGAGACCCAGTACTTC
>TRBJ1-1|-|TRBV12-3/TRBV12-4|-
CASSRAGSTEAFF
TGTGCCAGCAGCCGAGCAGGGTCCACTGAAGCTTTCTTT
>TRBJ2-5|-|TRBV2|-
CASSDVTGYQETQYF
TGTGCCAGCAGTGACGTCACCGGGTATCAAGAGACCCAGTACTTC
>TRBJ2-7|once|TRBV29-1|-
CSVRGRQVYEQYF
TGCAGCGTAAGAGGGCGTCAGGTATACGAGCAGTACTTC
>TRBJ2-1|-|TRBV5-1|-
CASSGGMTVNEQFF
TGCGCCAGCAGCGGCGGGATGACAGTCAATGAGCAGTTCTTC
>TRBJ1-1|-|TRBV18|TRBD1
CASSPTQGVGNTEAFF
TGTGCCAGCTCACCGACACAGGGGGTGGGGAACACTGAAGCTTTCTTT
>TRBJ1-6|-|TRBV5-8|-
CASSFPGNNSPLHF
TGTGCCAGCAGCTTCCCAGGAAATAATTCACCCCTCCACTTT
>TRBJ1-1|once|TRBV27|-
CASTRGAEAFF
TGTGCCAGCACCCGCGGGGCTGAAGCTTTCTTT
>TRBJ2-1|-|TRBV12-3/TRBV12-4|-
CASSPPSYNEQFF
TGTGCCAGCAGTCCCCCTTCCTACAATGAGCAGTTCTTC
>TRBJ1-1|few|TRBV10-2|-
CASSEDREAFF
TGCGCCAGCAGTGAGGACAGAGAAGCTTTCTTT
>TRBJ2-7|-|TRBV11-2|TRBD1
CASSLGQGTYEQYF
TGTGCCAGCAGCCTCGGACAGGGGACCTACGAGCAGTACTTC
>TRBJ2-5|-|TRBV2|-
CASSVGSTGGETQYF
TGTGCCAGCAGTGTGGGTAGCACCGGTGGGGAGACCCAGTACTTC
>TRBJ2-1|few|TRBV10-2|TRBD2
CASSDGTSGARGEQFF
TGCGCCAGCAGCGACGGGACTAGCGGGGCCAGGGGGGAGCAGTTCTTC
>TRBJ2-7|few|TRBV11-3|-
CASSLESGILPYEQYF
TGTGCCAGCAGCTTAGAGTCAGGGATTCTCCCCTACGAGCAGTACTTC
>TRBJ1-1|-|TRBV10-3|-
CAISERDEAFF
TGTGCCATCAGTGAGCGGGATGAAGCTTTCTTT
>TRBJ1-5|few|TRBV19|TRBD1
CASSSLGQGNQPQHF
TGTGCCAGTAGTAGTTTGGGACAGGGGAATCAGCCCCAGCATTTT
>TRBJ2-1|-|TRBV2|TRBD2
CASSKPGLAGGIRNEQFF
TGTGCCAGCAGTAAGCCGGGACTAGCGGGGGGGATAAGGAATGAGCAGTTCTTC
>TRBJ2-7|-|TRBV4-2|-
CASSQGGSSYEQYF
TGTGCCAGCAGCCAGGGGGGTAGCTCCTACGAGCAGTACTTC
>TRBJ2-5|-|TRBV28|-
CASREDSRRLGTQYF
TGTGCCAGCAGAGAGGACAGTCGAAGACTGGGGACCCAGTACTTC
>TRBJ2-5|-|TRBV9|-
CASSGAYQETQYF
TGTGCCAGCAGCGGCGCGTACCAAGAGACCCAGTACTTC
>TRBJ2-1|once|TRBV2|TRBD2
CASSALAGLNEQFF
TGTGCCAGCAGTGCTCTAGCGGGACTCAATGAGCAGTTCTTC
>TRBJ1-1|-|TRBV10-3|-
CAIGRTESEAFF
TGTGCCATCGGTCGGACAGAAAGTGAAGCTTTCTTT
>TRBJ2-1|-|TRBV10-3|TRBD2
CAISESLAGGGDNEQFF
TGTGCCATCAGTGAGTCCCTAGCGGGAGGGGGTGACAATGAGCAGTTCTTC
>TRBJ2-6|-|TRBV3-1/TRBV3-2|-
CASSQGRTGRDVLTF
TGTGCCAGCAGCCAAGGTAGAACAGGCCGTGACGTCCTGACTTTC
>TRBJ2-7|-|TRBV7-8|TRBD1
CASTPGGTYEQYF
TGTGCCAGCACACCAGGGGGCACCTACGAGCAGTACTTC
>TRBJ2-1|-|TRBV7-9|TRBD2
CASSGGLAGGYGVSQFF
TGTGCCAGCAGCGGAGGACTAGCGGGAGGATATGGGGTGTCGCAGTTCTTC
>TRBJ2-5|-|TRBV3-1/TRBV3-2|TRBD1
CASSSDRVGRGETQYF
TGTGCCAGCAGCTCAGACAGGGTGGGAAGAGGAGAGACCCAGTACTTC
>TRBJ2-4|-|TRBV19|TRBD1
CATAQGVGDIQYF
TGTGCCACCGCACAGGGGGTAGGGGACATTCAGTACTTC
>TRBJ2-1|-|TRBV6-5|TRBD2
CASKRTSGPYNEQFF
TGTGCCAGCAAGCGGACTAGCGGGCCTTACAATGAGCAGTTCTTC
>TRBJ1-1|once|TRBV10-3|-
CAIRRDSQGNTEAFF
TGTGCCATCAGACGGGACTCCCAGGGGAACACTGAAGCTTTCTTT
>TRBJ2-1|-|TRBV5-6|-
CASSPPGPAYNEQFF
TGTGCCAGCAGCCCCCCGGGTCCGGCCTACAATGAGCAGTTCTTC
>TRBJ2-1|-|TRBV7-9|-
CASSYSPVEQFF
TGTGCCAGCAGCTATTCCCCGGTTGAGCAGTTCTTC
>TRBJ1-6|-|TRBV25-1|-
CASSHPGTGNSPLHF
TGTGCCAGCAGCCACCCCGGTACAGGGAATTCACCCCTCCACTTT
>TRBJ2-3|once|TRBV27|TRBD1
CASSLIGTATDTQYF
TGTGCCAGCAGTTTAATCGGGACAGCAACAGATACGCAGTATTTT
>TRBJ2-6|once|TRBV5-4|-
CASSLSAGTGANVLTF
TGTGCCAGCAGCTTGTCGGCAGGGACTGGGGCCAACGTCCTGACTTTC
>TRBJ2-7|-|TRBV6-2/TRBV6-3|TRBD2
CASSPWTSGTYEQYF
TGTGCCAGCAGTCCCTGGACTAGCGGCACCTACGAGCAGTACTTC
>TRBJ2-5|-|TRBV15|TRBD1
CATTADRGREETQYF
TGTGCCACCACCGCGGACAGGGGGCGCGAGGAGACCCAGTACTTC
>TRBJ2-7|-|TRBV3-1/TRBV3-2|TRBD2
CASSHGLGYEQYF
TGTGCCAGCAGCCACGGACTAGGCTACGAGCAGTACTTC
>TRBJ1-5|-|TRBV2|-
CASSEGAGEPQHF
TGTGCCAGCAGTGAAGGGGCGGGGGAGCCCCAGCATTTT
>TRBJ2-1|-|TRBV4-2|TRBD2
CASSQASSGTYNEQFF
TGTGCCAGCAGCCAAGCGTCTAGCGGGACCTACAATGAGCAGTTCTTC
>TRBJ2-2|-|TRBV9|-
CASSVGWRGGHTGELFF
TGTGCCAGCAGCGTAGGGTGGCGAGGGGGTCACACCGGGGAGCTGTTTTTT